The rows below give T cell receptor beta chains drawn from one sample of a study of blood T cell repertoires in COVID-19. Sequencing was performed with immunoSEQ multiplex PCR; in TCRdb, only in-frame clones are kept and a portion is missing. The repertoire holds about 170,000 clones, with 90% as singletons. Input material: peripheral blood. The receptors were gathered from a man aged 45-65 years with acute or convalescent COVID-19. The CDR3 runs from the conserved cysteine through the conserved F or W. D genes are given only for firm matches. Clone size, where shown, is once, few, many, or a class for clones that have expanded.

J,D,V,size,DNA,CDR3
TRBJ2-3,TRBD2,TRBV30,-,TGTGCCTCCCCTCAGCGGGAGGGCAGCGCAGATACGCAGTATTTT,CASPQREGSADTQYF
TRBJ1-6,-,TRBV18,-,TGTGCCAGCTCACCGGACAGTCCTAATTCACCCCTCCACTTT,CASSPDSPNSPLHF
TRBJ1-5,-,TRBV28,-,TGTGCCAGCAGGGAACAGGGAGAGCGCAATCAGCCCCAGCATTTT,CASREQGERNQPQHF
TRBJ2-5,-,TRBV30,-,TGTGCCTTCAATGGCGGAGCTCCGTACCAAGAGACCCAGTACTTC,CAFNGGAPYQETQYF
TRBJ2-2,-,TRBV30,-,TGTGCCTGGAACTACAACACCGGGGAGCTGTTTTTT,CAWNYNTGELFF
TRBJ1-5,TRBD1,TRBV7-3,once,TGTGCCAGCAGCTTAAAGTATGGGACAGGTGTCAATCAGCCCCAGCATTTT,CASSLKYGTGVNQPQHF
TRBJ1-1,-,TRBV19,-,TGTGCCACCCATACACAGGGTTTGAACACTGAAGCTTTCTTT,CATHTQGLNTEAFF
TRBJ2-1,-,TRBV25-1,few,TGTGCCAGCACCCCGGGACACTCCTACAATGAGCAGTTCTTC,CASTPGHSYNEQFF
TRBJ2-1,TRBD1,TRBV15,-,TGTGCCACCAGCAGAATACTTACAGGGGCAACCGGCAATGAGCAGTTCTTC,CATSRILTGATGNEQFF
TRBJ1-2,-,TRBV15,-,TGTGCCACCAGCAGAGATCTGGTGTCGGCTAACTATGGCTACACCTTC,CATSRDLVSANYGYTF
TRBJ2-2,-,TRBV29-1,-,TGCAGCGTTGAACCCGGGAACACCGGGGAGCTGTTTTTT,CSVEPGNTGELFF
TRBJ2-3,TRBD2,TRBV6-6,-,TGTGCCAGCAGTTACCTCACTAGCGGGAGTACAGATACGCAGTATTTT,CASSYLTSGSTDTQYF
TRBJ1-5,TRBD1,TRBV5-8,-,TGTGCCAGCAGCTTTGACAGGGGGGGGCCCCAGCATTTT,CASSFDRGGPQHF
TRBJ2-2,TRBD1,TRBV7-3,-,TGTGCCAGCAGCCCACGTCCCGGGACAGGGTCGAACACCGGGGAGCTGTTTTTT,CASSPRPGTGSNTGELFF
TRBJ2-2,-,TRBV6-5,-,TGTGCCAGCAGCCGACAGCCCGGGGAGCTGTTTTTT,CASSRQPGELFF
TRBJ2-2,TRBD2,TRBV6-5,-,TGTGCCAGCAGTCCGGGACTAGCCGGGGAGCTGTTTTTT,CASSPGLAGELFF
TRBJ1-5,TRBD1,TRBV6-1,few,TGTGCCAGCAGTGAACTTGGACAGGGTTATCAGCCCCAGCATTTT,CASSELGQGYQPQHF
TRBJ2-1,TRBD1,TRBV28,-,TGTGCCAGCTCGACAGGGGGAAAAAGAAATGAGCAGTTCTTC,CASSTGGKRNEQFF
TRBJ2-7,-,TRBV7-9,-,TGTGCCAGCAGCTTCGGACAGTCCTCCTACGAGCAGTACTTC,CASSFGQSSYEQYF
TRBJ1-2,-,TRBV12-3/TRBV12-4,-,TGTGCCAGCACCCCACAGGGTTTCTATGGCTACACCTTC,CASTPQGFYGYTF
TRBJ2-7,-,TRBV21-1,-,TGTGCCAGCAGCAAGGAACTAGCGGGAAGCGCAGTGGGCTACGAGCAGTACTTC,CASSKELAGSAVGYEQYF
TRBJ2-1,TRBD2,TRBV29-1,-,TGCAGCGTTGACGGCGGGAGACGCTACAATGAGCAGTTCTTC,CSVDGGRRYNEQFF
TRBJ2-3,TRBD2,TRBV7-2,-,TGTGCCAGCAGCTTCAGCGGGGGGGAAGATACGCAGTATTTT,CASSFSGGEDTQYF
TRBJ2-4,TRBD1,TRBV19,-,TGTGCCTCAAACTCCGGGGACAGGGGGCTCATTCAGTACTTC,CASNSGDRGLIQYF
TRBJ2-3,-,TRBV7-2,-,TGTGCCAGCAGCTCCTTGGACAGACTTTATGAGTATTTT,CASSSLDRLYEYF
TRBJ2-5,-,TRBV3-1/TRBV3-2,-,TGTGCCAGCAGCCCCCATGGGGGGGCAGAAGAGACCCAGTACTTC,CASSPHGGAEETQYF
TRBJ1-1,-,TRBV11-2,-,TGTGCCAGCAGCCTAGGGGCCCCACGGGAAGCTTTCTTT,CASSLGAPREAFF
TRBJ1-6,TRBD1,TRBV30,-,TGTGCCTGGAGTGCAGGGGGCGGCAATTCACCCCTCCACTTT,CAWSAGGGNSPLHF
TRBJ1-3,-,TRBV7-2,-,TGTGCCAGCAGCTTAGTTACTGGAAACACCATATATTTT,CASSLVTGNTIYF
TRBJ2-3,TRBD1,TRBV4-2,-,TGTGCCAGCAGCGAAGACAGGGATTTCACAGATACGCAGTATTTT,CASSEDRDFTDTQYF
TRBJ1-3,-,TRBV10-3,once,TGTGCCATCAGTGTTCACAAAAACTCTGGAAACACCATATATTTT,CAISVHKNSGNTIYF
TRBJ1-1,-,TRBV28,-,TGTGCCAGCAGTTTACATATGGCCACCGGGGGAGCTTTCTTT,CASSLHMATGGAFF
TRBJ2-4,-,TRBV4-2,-,TGTGCCAGCAGCCAAGGAAGGACAGAACTAGCCAAAAACATTCAGTACTTC,CASSQGRTELAKNIQYF
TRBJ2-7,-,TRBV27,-,TGTGCCAGCAGCCCAATTCTAGCTAAAGAGGGCGAGCAGTACTTC,CASSPILAKEGEQYF
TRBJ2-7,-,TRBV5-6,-,TGTGCCAGCAGCTTGAGGGGGACCCGTCATGCCGAGCAGTACTTC,CASSLRGTRHAEQYF
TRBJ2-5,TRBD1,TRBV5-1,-,TGCGCCAGCAGCTTTTCCGGGACAGGGGGAGGAGAGACCCAGTACTTC,CASSFSGTGGGETQYF
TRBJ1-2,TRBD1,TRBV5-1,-,TGCGCCAGCAGCTTGAGCCGGGACAGTCCTACTGGCTACACCTTC,CASSLSRDSPTGYTF
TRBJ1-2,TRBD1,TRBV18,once,TGTGCCAGCTCACGCTTAGGGACAGGGGGCGCAGGCACCTTC,CASSRLGTGGAGTF
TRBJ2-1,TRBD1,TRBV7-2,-,TGTGCCAGCAGCCCACAGGGGAATGAGCAGTTCTTC,CASSPQGNEQFF
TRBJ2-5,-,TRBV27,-,TGTGCCAGCAGTTCCGGGGAGCAAGAGACCCAGTACTTC,CASSSGEQETQYF
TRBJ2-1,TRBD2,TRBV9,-,TGTGCCAGCAGCGTAGCGGGAGGGTACCACAATGAGCAGTTCTTC,CASSVAGGYHNEQFF
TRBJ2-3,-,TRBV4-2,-,TGTGCCAGCAGCCAAATTGCGGGGTCTGGCACAGATACGCAGTATTTT,CASSQIAGSGTDTQYF
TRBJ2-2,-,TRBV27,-,TGTGCCAGCAGTCAGGCCTGGCCAGGGGAGCTGTTTTTT,CASSQAWPGELFF
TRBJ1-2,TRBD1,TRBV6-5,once,TGTGCCAGCAGTTACTTCTACGACAGGGACGGCTATGGCTACACCTTC,CASSYFYDRDGYGYTF
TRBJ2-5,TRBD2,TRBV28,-,TGTGCCAGCCGCCGCATAAGCGGGAGAGAGTGGGGGGAGACCCAGTACTTC,CASRRISGREWGETQYF
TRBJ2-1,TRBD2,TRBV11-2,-,TGTGCCAGCAGCTCCGGGACTAGCGGGTACAATGAGCAGTTCTTC,CASSSGTSGYNEQFF